This TCR beta chain was documented in a study of blood T cell repertoires in COVID-19. Study in general: T cells, B-cell-depleted T cells, or PBMCs supplied cDNA or gDNA.

Per the original data handling: From reference gene primer amplification, estimates of nucleated cell counts were derived. Using immunoSEQ multiplex PCR, the repertoire was profiled, and TCRdb retains in-frame clones only, with some absent. V and J calls and clone size are copied from that table; D and trimming were computed from the DNA. The sample contains 240,000 or so clones, approximately 85% of which appear only once. Germline V gene lookup returns CDR1 SGDLS and CDR2 YYNGEE. This CDR3 is built from 13 residues. Trimming removed 2 bases at V and 0 bases at J, with 3 bases between. The sequencing sample was made of peripheral blood. This rearrangement joins TRBV9 to TRBJ1-5; no reliable D call. The receptor's source is a man older than 75 with acute or convalescent COVID-19. The CDR3 here is CASSVNSNQPQHF. The CDR3 nucleotides read TGTGCCAGCAGCGTCAATAGCAATCAGCCCCAGCATTTT.